This paragraph reports one T cell receptor beta chain. The antigen remains unidentified. Mismatch repair deficiency was confirmed in all patients, by PCR or immunohistochemistry. These data come from a study of PD-1 blockade in mismatch repair-deficient tumors. On the study more broadly: Enrolled about 2012-2016, patients had progressing, pretreated mismatch repair-deficient cancers of approximately 13 types. Study outcomes and limitations: After pembrolizumab, tumor-resident clones rose rapidly, then generally contracted before radiologic responses.

The V gene's germline CDR1 is SQVTM and CDR2 ANQGSEA. Between the trimmed V and J ends, which lost 5 bases and 0 bases, there was a span of 5 bases. The CDR3 covers 13 residues. Clones were read by immunoSEQ multiplex PCR, and TCRdb kept only the in-frame ones, dropping some. In the table there are more than 50,000 clones, about 91% of which are singletons. The chain is built from TRBV29-1 and TRBJ2-6; D is undetermined. This clonotype was sampled from an adult with mismatch repair-deficient cancer. Source: peripheral blood, taken 52 weeks after starting pembrolizumab. The CDR3 spells CSVLSSGANVLTF. CDR3 sequence (DNA): TGCAGCGTTTTGTCCTCTGGGGCCAACGTCCTGACTTTC.